The 14 T cell receptor beta chains in this list originate from one sample, sequenced in a study of cytotoxic CD8 clonotypes in ibrutinib-treated CLL. The repertoire was sequenced with immunoSEQ multiplex PCR; TCRdb's copy has only in-frame clones and lacks some. The sample carries 250,000 to 350,000 clones, around 77% recorded once. Sample: PBMCs, taken at disease progression, from a patient treated with ibrutinib. The receptors come from a human donor with chronic lymphocytic leukemia.

This clone was picked up a small number of times. The genes are TRBV9 and TRBJ2-5; D may be TRBD1 or TRBD2 (5 bases each). V was shortened by 0 bases and J by 2 bases, with 14 bases between the two germline ends. The CDR3 extends over 16 amino acids. CDR1 and CDR2 (germline): SGDLS, YYNGEE. Here the CDR3 reads CASSVGGSGLQETQYF. In DNA, the CDR3 is TGTGCCAGCAGCGTAGGGGGGTCCGGTCTTCAAGAGACCCAGTACTTC.

This chain uses TRBV4-1 with TRBJ1-5; D possibly corresponds to TRBD1 (6 bases). CDR1 is MGHRA and CDR2 is YSYEKL in the germline V gene. This CDR3 spans 17 amino acids. V was cut by 0 bases and J by 0 bases, with 12 bases left in between. The CDR3 loop reads CASSQERTDYSNQPQHF. The CDR3 DNA reads as TGCGCCAGCAGCCAAGAACGGACAGATTATAGCAATCAGCCCCAGCATTTT.

The chain carries TRBV5-1 and TRBJ2-2; D not certain. Between the trimmed V and J ends, which lost 0 bases and 4 bases, there was a span of 7 bases. Germline CDR1 reads SGHRS; CDR2 reads YFSETQ. The CDR3 is 14 residues long. The DNA for the CDR3 is TGCGCCAGCAGCTTGGTCGGCGGCACCGGGGAGCTGTTTTTT. Protein: CASSLVGGTGELFF.

V usage is TRBV5-1 and J usage is TRBJ2-3, with 15 bases matching TRBD2. The CDR3 runs to 18 residues. From germline, CDR1 is SGHRS and CDR2 YFSETQ. The V segment lost 7 bases and the J segment 3 bases; nucleotides outside the gene matches: 12. CDR3 sequence: CASFSGTSGGYGTDTQYF. The CDR3 DNA follows: TGCGCCAGCTTTTCGGGGACTAGCGGGGGGTATGGGACAGATACGCAGTATTTT. Full variable domain (remainder filled in from reference TRBV5-1 and TRBJ2-3): KAGVTQTPRYLIKTRGQQVTLSCSPISGHRSVSWYQQTPGQGLQFLFEYFSETQRNKGNFPGRFSGRQFSNSRSEMNVSTLELGDSALYLCASFSGTSGGYGTDTQYFGPGTRLTVL.

V is TRBV6-5 and J is TRBJ2-5, with 7 bases lining up with TRBD2. With V trimmed by 6 bases and J by 5 bases, 9 bases remained unmatched. The germline V gene encodes CDR1 MNHEY and CDR2 SVGAGI. The CDR3 is 14 residues long. CDR3 amino acids: CASSTGGNVETQYF. The CDR3 DNA is TGTGCCAGCAGCACCGGGGGGAACGTGGAGACCCAGTACTTC.

The chain is built from TRBV19 and TRBJ1-2; D might be TRBD1 (5 bases). V was cut by 8 bases and J by 2 bases, with 12 bases left in between. The CDR3 is 13 amino acids. Germline V gene data show CDR1 as LNHDA and CDR2 as SQIVND (reference sequence). This CDR3 reads CASDQGYNYGYTF. The DNA for the CDR3 is TGTGCCAGTGACCAGGGATACAACTATGGCTACACCTTC.

V gene TRBV7-3 combines with J gene TRBJ2-2; D is unclear. Trimming left V 0 bases short and J 4 bases short, with 15 bases between. Looked up from germline, CDR1 is SGHTA and CDR2 is FQGTGA. This CDR3 is built from 17 residues. The CDR3 nucleotides read TGTGCCAGCAGCTTAACCCCCAGTTGGGGAAGCACCGGGGAGCTGTTTTTT. This sequence encodes CASSLTPSWGSTGELFF.

The rearrangement joins TRBV18 to TRBJ2-2; D possibly corresponds to TRBD1 (6 bases). Trimming took off 5 bases at V and 1 base at J, with 8 bases between the two ends. The CDR3 is made up of 14 amino acids. Germline V gene data show CDR1 as KGHSH and CDR2 as LQKENI. The DNA for the CDR3 is TGTGCCAGCTCAGAGACAGGGAACACCGGGGAGCTGTTTTTT. This encodes CASSETGNTGELFF.

The chain uses TRBV6-1 and TRBJ2-3; no clear D. This CDR3 has 13 residues. Germline V gene lookup returns CDR1 MNHNS and CDR2 SASEGT. V was cut by 6 bases and J by 5 bases, with 12 bases left in between. CDR3 DNA: TGTGCCAGCAGGTATCGAGGTTTAGATACGCAGTATTTT. Amino acid sequence: CASRYRGLDTQYF.

This chain connects TRBV7-2 to TRBJ1-5, with unresolved D. This CDR3 has 15 residues. CDR1 and CDR2 (germline): SGHTA, FQGNSA. The germline V and J ends were trimmed by 4 bases and 2 bases, with 12 bases remaining between them. The CDR3 protein is CASSSRVGGNQPQHF. CDR3 nucleotide sequence: TGTGCCAGCAGCTCCCGGGTCGGTGGCAATCAGCCCCAGCATTTT.

The chain carries TRBV19 and TRBJ2-5, with a possible D match to TRBD1 (6 bases). CDR1 and CDR2 (germline): LNHDA, SQIVND (reference sequence). This CDR3 is 14 amino acids long. V was clipped by 5 bases and J by 4 bases, with 14 bases between them. The CDR3 protein is CASSAGTITETQYF. The DNA of the CDR3 is TGTGCCAGTAGTGCCGGGACAATCACAGAGACCCAGTACTTC.

This clone appeared many times. This chain's CDR3 is CASSLRPGVRNEQFF. The CDR3 DNA reads as TGTGCCAGCAGCTTAAGGCCAGGGGTGCGGAATGAGCAGTTCTTC. This rearrangement joins TRBV7-3 to TRBJ2-1; tentative D call: TRBD1 (6 bases). Per the germline V gene, CDR1 is SGHTA and CDR2 is FQGTGA. Trimming removed 1 base at V and 7 bases at J, with 14 bases between. This CDR3 spans 15 amino acids. Full variable domain (outside the CDR3, taken from reference TRBV7-3 and TRBJ2-1): GAGVSQTPSNKVTEKGKYVELRCDPISGHTALYWYRQSLGQGPEFLIYFQGTGAADDSGLPNDRFFAVRPEGSVSTLKIQRTERGDSAVYLCASSLRPGVRNEQFFGPGTRLTVL.

The V and J genes are TRBV7-9 and TRBJ2-5; TRBD1 aligns across 12 bases. This CDR3 contains 16 residues. With V trimmed by 0 bases and J by 4 bases, 3 bases remained unmatched. Germline CDR1 SEHNR, CDR2 FQNEAQ (reference sequence). The DNA for the CDR3 is TGTGCCAGCAGCTTAGCCGGGACAGGGGGCTCAGAGACCCAGTACTTC. This sequence encodes CASSLAGTGGSETQYF.

The J gene is TRBJ2-3, the V gene TRBV4-3, with D perhaps matching TRBD1 or TRBD2 (5 bases each). V dropped 0 bases and J dropped 2 bases, with 15 bases sitting between them. Germline V gene lookup returns CDR1 LGHNA and CDR2 YSLEER. The CDR3 loop spans 17 amino acids. The CDR3 sequence: CASSQDYDGAYTDTQYF. DNA for the CDR3: TGCGCCAGCAGCCAAGATTACGACGGGGCCTACACAGATACGCAGTATTTT.